This T cell receptor beta chain stems from a study of blood T cell repertoires in COVID-19. Study context: Samples of COVID-19 (acute and convalescent) were obtained from the United States, Italy and Spain. Sources were T cells, B-cell-depleted T cells, or PBMCs; the material itself was cDNA or gDNA.

Original methodology: Amplification of reference gene primers was used by the study to estimate nucleated cell counts. Some clones are missing from TCRdb's copy, which holds only in-frame ones; the method was immunoSEQ multiplex PCR. The V and J calls and the clone size are those of that table, but D and trimming were determined from the DNA. The sample holds 84,000 or so clones; over 70% are singletons and the top ten take around 12%. This CDR3 comprises 15 residues. Germline V gene lookup returns CDR1 SGHRS and CDR2 YFSETQ. Germline trimming cut 5 bases from V and 3 bases from J; bases unmatched to any gene: 9.

The material sequenced was peripheral blood. The chain has TRBV5-1 and TRBJ2-3, with 7 bases matching TRBD1. This TCR was sampled from a middle-aged woman with active or convalescent COVID-19. The CDR3, as DNA: TGCGCCAGCAGTTGGTGGGGACAGCCAACAGATACGCAGTATTTT. Residues: CASSWWGQPTDTQYF.